The T cell receptor (beta chain) described here comes from a study of PD-1 blockade in classical Hodgkin lymphoma. The time point was: cycle 4 day 1 (C4D1), after less than seven weeks of nivolumab. Each patient's relapse followed autologous stem cell transplantation, and brentuximab vedotin exposure varied. Produced via immunoSEQ multiplex PCR; TCRdb's table is partial and in-frame only. This table has roughly 16,000 clones, 83% appearing once. Regarding the study as a whole: Relapsed/refractory patients reportedly had the lowest baseline TCR diversity, below newly diagnosed patients, who were below healthy donors.

V was cut by 7 bases and J by 6 bases, with 19 bases left in between. The CDR3 consists of 15 residues. Germline loops: CDR1 SNHLY, CDR2 FYNNEI. Note on this clone: What it binds is unknown.

The source is a human donor with classical Hodgkin lymphoma. The chain employs TRBV2 and TRBJ1-5; D perhaps matches TRBD1 (6 bases). Source: peripheral blood mononuclear cells (PBMCs), taken before the fourth cycle of nivolumab. CDR3 sequence: CASNKQGKGTQPQHF. CDR3 coding DNA: TGTGCCAGCAATAAACAGGGCAAGGGTACTCAGCCCCAGCATTTT. Full variable domain (outside the CDR3, taken from reference TRBV2 and TRBJ1-5): EPEVTQTPSHQVTQMGQEVILRCVPISNHLYFYWYRQILGQKVEFLVSFYNNEISEKSEIFDDQFSVERPDGSNFTLKIRSTKLEDSAMYFCASNKQGKGTQPQHFGDGTRLSIL.